This T cell receptor beta chain emerged from a study of cytomegalovirus exposure and HLA in healthy donors. Healthy donors of bone marrow made up the group. CDR1 is PRHDT and CDR2 is FYEKMQ in the germline V gene (reference sequence). This CDR3 has 15 residues. V was pared by 0 bases and J by 1 base, with 4 bases between. As regards this clone: Its antigen is currently unknown.

The PCR contained 60 Vbeta and 13 Jbeta primers. Measured with immunoSEQ multiplex PCR; TCRdb has only the in-frame clones, and not every one. The sample contains 120,000 to 150,000 clones, about 82% of which appear only once. General study results and limits: Later work showed greater clonal expansion in HLA-associated TCR beta chains than in equally common others. The listing of 150 to 200 TCR beta chains classed them as cytomegalovirus-associated. Fewer N-insertions than the roughly 670-donor mean were reportedly shown by an Asian-associated ancestry cluster in a later analysis.

Material for sequencing was PBMCs. The sequence came from a male donor in good health and CMV-seronegative. The V call is TRBV13, the J call TRBJ1-6; D gene unclear. The CDR3 DNA reads TGTGCCAGCAGCTTAGGCCGGTCCTATAATTCACCCCTCCACTTT. Its protein product is CASSLGRSYNSPLHF.